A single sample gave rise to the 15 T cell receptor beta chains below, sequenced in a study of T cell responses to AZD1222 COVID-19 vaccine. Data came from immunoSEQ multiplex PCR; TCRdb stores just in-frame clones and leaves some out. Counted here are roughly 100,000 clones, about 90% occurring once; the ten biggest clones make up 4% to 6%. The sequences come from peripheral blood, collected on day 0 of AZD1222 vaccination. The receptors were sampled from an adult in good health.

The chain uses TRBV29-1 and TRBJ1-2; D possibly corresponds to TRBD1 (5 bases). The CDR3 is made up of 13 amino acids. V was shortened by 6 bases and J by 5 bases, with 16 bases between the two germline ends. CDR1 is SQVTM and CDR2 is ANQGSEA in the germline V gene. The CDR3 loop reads CSVGGMGVYGYTF. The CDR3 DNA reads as TGCAGCGTCGGTGGCATGGGGGTGTATGGCTACACCTTC.

CDR3 residues: CATSLPRTGTGELFF. The CDR3 DNA reads TGTGCCACCAGCTTACCCCGGACAGGGACCGGGGAGCTGTTTTTT. The V gene is TRBV15, the J gene TRBJ2-2, with 8 bases fitting TRBD1. This CDR3 spans 15 amino acids. Trimming cost V 5 bases and J 5 bases; bases outside gene matches: 7. In germline, CDR1 is LNHNV, CDR2 YYDKDF (reference sequence).

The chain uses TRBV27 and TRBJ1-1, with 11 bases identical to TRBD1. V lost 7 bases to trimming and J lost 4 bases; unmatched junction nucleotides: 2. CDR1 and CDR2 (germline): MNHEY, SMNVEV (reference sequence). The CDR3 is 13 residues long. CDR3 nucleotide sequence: TGTGCCAGCATCGGGACAGGGGGCACTGAAGCTTTCTTT. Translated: CASIGTGGTEAFF.

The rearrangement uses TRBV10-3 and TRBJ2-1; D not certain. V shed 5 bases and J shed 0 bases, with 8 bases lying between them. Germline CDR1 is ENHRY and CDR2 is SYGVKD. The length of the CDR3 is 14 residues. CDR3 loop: CAISTLSSYNEQFF. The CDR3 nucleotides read TGTGCCATCAGTACTCTGAGCTCCTACAATGAGCAGTTCTTC.

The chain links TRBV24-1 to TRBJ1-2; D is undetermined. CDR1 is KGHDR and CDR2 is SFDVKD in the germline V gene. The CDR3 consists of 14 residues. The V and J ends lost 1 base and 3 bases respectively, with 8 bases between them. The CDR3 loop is CATSDFGQDYGYTF. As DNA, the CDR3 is TGTGCCACCAGTGATTTCGGCCAGGACTATGGCTACACCTTC.

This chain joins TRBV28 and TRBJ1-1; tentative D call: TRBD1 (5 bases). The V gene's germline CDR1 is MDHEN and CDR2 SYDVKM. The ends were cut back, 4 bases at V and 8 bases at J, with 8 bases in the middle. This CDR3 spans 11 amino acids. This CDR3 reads CASSWDREAFF. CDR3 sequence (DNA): TGTGCCAGCAGTTGGGACCGAGAAGCTTTCTTT.

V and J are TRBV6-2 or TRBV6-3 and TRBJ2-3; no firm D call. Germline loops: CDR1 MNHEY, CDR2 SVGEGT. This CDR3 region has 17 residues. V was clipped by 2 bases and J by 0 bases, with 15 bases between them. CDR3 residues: CASSYPTSQTSTDTQYF. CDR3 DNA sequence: TGTGCCAGCAGTTACCCGACATCCCAGACTAGCACAGATACGCAGTATTTT.

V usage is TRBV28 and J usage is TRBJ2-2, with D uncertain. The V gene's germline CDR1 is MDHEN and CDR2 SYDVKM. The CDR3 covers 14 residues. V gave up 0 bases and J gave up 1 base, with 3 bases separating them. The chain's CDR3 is CASSLWLNTGELFF. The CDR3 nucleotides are TGTGCCAGCAGTTTATGGTTGAACACCGGGGAGCTGTTTTTT.

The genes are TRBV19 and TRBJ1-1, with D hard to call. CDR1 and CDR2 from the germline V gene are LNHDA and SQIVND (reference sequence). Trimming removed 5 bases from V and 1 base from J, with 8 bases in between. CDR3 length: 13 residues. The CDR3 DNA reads TGTGCCAGTAGTTTGGCAGAGAACACTGAAGCTTTCTTT. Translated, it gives CASSLAENTEAFF.

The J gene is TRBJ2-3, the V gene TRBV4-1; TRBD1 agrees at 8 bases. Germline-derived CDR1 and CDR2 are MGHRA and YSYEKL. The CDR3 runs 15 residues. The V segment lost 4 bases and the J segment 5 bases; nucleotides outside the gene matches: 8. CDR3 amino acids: CASSPQTGAIDTQYF. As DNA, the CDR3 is TGCGCCAGCAGCCCCCAGACAGGGGCCATAGATACGCAGTATTTT.

The chain's CDR3 is CAISSTGLGYEQYF. The CDR3 region has the DNA TGTGCCATCAGTAGTACGGGCCTGGGCTACGAGCAGTACTTC. The chain joins TRBV10-3 to TRBJ2-7; D gene ambiguous. Germline CDR1 ENHRY, CDR2 SYGVKD. V dropped 5 bases and J dropped 3 bases, with 14 bases sitting between them. This CDR3 comprises 14 residues.

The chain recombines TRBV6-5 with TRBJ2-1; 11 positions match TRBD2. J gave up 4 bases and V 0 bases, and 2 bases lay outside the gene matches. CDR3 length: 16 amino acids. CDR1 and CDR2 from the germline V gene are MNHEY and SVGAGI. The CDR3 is CASSYSLAGGYNEQFF. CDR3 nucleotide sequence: TGTGCCAGCAGTTACTCCCTAGCGGGGGGATACAATGAGCAGTTCTTC.

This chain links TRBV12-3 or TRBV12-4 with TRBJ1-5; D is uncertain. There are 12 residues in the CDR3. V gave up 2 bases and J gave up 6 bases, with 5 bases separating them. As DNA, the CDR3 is TGTGCCAGCAGTTTATGGGGTCAGCCCCAGCATTTT. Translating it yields CASSLWGQPQHF.

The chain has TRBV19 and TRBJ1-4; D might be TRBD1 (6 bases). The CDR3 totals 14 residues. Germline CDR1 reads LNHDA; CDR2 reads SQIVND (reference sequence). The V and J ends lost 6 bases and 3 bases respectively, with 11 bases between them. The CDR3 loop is CASSTGTSNEKLFF. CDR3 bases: TGTGCCAGTAGCACAGGGACCTCTAATGAAAAACTGTTTTTT.

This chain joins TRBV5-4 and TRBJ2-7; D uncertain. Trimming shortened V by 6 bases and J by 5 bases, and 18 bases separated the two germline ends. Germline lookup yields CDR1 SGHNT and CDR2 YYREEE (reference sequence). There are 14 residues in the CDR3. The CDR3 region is CASTVGASTDEQYF. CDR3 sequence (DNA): TGTGCCAGCACCGTCGGAGCCTCGACGGACGAGCAGTACTTC. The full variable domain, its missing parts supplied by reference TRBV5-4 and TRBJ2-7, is ETGVTQSPTHLIKTRGQQVTLRCSSQSGHNTVSWYQQALGQGPQFIFQYYREEENGRGNFPPRFSGLQFPNYSSELNVNALELDDSALYLCASTVGASTDEQYFGPGTRLTVT.